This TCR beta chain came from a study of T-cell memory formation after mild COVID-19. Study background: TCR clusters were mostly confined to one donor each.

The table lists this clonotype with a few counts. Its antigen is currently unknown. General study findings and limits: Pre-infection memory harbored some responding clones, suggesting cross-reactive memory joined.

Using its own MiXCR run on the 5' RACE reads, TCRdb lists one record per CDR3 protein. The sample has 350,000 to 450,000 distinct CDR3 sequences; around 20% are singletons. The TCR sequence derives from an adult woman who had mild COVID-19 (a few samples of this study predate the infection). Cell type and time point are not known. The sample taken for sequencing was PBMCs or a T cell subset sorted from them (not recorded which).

This chain's CDR3 is CASSRIAGSQETQYF. CDR3 DNA sequence: TGTGCCAGCAGCCGAATAGCGGGGAGCCAAGAGACCCAGTACTTC. This chain joins TRBV6-2 or TRBV6-3 and TRBJ2-5; 8 nucleotides line up with TRBD2. Trimming cost V 6 bases and J 1 base; bases outside gene matches: 7. CDR1 and CDR2 from the germline V gene are MNHEY and SVGEGT. The CDR3 is 15 amino acids.